This TCR beta chain was observed in a study of T cell responses to AZD1222 COVID-19 vaccine. Whole-study findings and limits: Epitopes outside B.1.351 and B.1.1.7 mutated regions reportedly drew nearly half of spike TCRs. Regions 160-218 and 743-854 held dominance among vaccine-associated CD4 TCRs, which spanned spike. Recipients of AZD1222 seropositive at baseline numbered only 6 or 7.

The protocol was immunoSEQ multiplex PCR, while the TCRdb copy is restricted to in-frame clones and leaves out a portion. The sample yields about 110,000 clones, about 88% seen once. On this clone itself: Its cognate antigen is unknown.

There are 13 residues in the CDR3. Germline CDR1 is SGHDT and CDR2 is YYEEEE. Trimming removed 0 bases at V and 7 bases at J, with 11 bases between. This clonotype was obtained from an adult in good health. The V and J genes are TRBV5-6 and TRBJ2-7; D not resolved. The source material was peripheral blood, sampled on day 0 of AZD1222 vaccination. This CDR3 is CASSLDRTLEQYF. CDR3 DNA sequence: TGTGCCAGCAGCTTGGATAGGACGCTAGAGCAGTACTTC. Combining the CDR3 with reference TRBV5-6 and TRBJ2-7 gives the whole variable domain DAGVTQSPTHLIKTRGQQVTLRCSPKSGHDTVSWYQQALGQGPQFIFQYYEEEERQRGNFPDRFSGHQFPNYSSELNVNALLLGDSALYLCASSLDRTLEQYFGPGTRLTVT.